This T cell receptor (beta chain) was recovered during a study of blood T cell repertoires in COVID-19. The junction had 24 bases not matched to a gene; V was cut back by 2 bases and J by 8 bases. The CDR3 loop spans 20 amino acids. Germline CDR1 is SGHVS and CDR2 is FQNEAQ. Sequenced by immunoSEQ multiplex PCR; TCRdb stores in-frame clones only, minus some. The data show some 170,000 clones, more than 80% seen once. The chain couples TRBV7-8 to TRBJ1-5; 7 bases are a match to TRBD1. Sequences were obtained from peripheral blood. This receptor was identified in a woman aged 55-75 years with acute or convalescent COVID-19. CDR3 in DNA: TGTGCCAGCAGCTTACCCCGGACAGGAATTGGCCGTGGGACCGTCAAGCCCCAGCATTTT. The encoded protein is CASSLPRTGIGRGTVKPQHF.